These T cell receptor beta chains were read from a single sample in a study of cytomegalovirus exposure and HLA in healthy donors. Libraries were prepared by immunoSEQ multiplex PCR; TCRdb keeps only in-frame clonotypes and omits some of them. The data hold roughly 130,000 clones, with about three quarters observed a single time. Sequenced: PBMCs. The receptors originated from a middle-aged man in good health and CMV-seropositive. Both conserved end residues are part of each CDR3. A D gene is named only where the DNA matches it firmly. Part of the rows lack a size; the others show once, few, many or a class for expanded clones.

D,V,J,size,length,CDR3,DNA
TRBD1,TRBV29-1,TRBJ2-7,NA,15,CSVGLRDSRVSEQYF,TGCAGCGTTGGCCTCCGGGACAGCAGAGTCTCCGAGCAGTACTTC
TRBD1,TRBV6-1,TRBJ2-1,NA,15,CASNQGTASYNEQFF,TGTGCCAGCAACCAGGGGACAGCCTCCTACAATGAGCAGTTCTTC
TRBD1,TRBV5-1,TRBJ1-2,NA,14,CASSSGGQNDGYTF,TGCGCCAGCAGCTCCGGGGGACAGAACGACGGCTACACCTTC
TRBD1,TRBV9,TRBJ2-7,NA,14,CASSIGQGFYEQYF,TGTGCCAGCAGCATTGGACAGGGATTCTACGAGCAGTACTTC
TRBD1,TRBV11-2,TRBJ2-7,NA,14,CASSFGTAPYEQYF,TGTGCCAGCAGCTTCGGGACAGCACCCTACGAGCAGTACTTC
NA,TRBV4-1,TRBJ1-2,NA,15,CASSLREGRSYGYTF,TGCGCCAGCAGCCTCCGGGAGGGACGCTCCTATGGCTACACCTTC
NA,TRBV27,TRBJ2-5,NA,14,CASSEAPGRGSKDF,TGTGCCAGCAGCGAAGCCCCCGGGAGAGGTTCTAAGGACTTC
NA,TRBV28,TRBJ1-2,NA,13,CASSRGGGYGYTF,TGTGCCAGCAGTCGGGGGGGCGGGTATGGCTACACCTTC
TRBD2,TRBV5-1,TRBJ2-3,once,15,CASSSFSGGADTQYF,TGCGCCAGCAGCTCCTTTAGCGGGGGGGCAGATACGCAGTATTTT
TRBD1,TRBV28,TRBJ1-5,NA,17,CASSLIGQGYSNQPQHF,TGTGCCAGCAGTTTAATAGGACAGGGATATAGCAATCAGCCCCAGCATTTT
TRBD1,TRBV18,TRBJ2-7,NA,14,CASSPGTVRSEQYF,TGTGCCAGCTCACCAGGGACAGTGAGGTCCGAGCAGTACTTC
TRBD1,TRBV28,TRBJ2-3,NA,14,CASAAGGSTDTQYF,TGTGCCAGCGCTGCAGGGGGTAGCACAGATACGCAGTATTTT
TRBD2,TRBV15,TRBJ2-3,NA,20,CATSRDQWAGTSGTTDTQYF,TGTGCCACCAGCAGAGATCAGTGGGCCGGGACTAGCGGGACCACAGATACGCAGTATTTT
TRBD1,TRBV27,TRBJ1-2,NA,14,CASSSSGQPGGYTF,TGTGCCAGCAGTTCCTCGGGACAGCCGGGTGGCTACACCTTC
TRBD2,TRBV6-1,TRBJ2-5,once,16,CASSGGLAGGEETQYF,TGTGCCAGCAGTGGGGGACTAGCGGGAGGGGAAGAGACCCAGTACTTC
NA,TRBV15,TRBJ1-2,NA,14,CATSRARPGDGYTF,TGTGCCACCAGCAGAGCCCGACCCGGGGATGGCTACACCTTC
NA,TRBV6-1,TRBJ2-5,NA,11,CASGLIETQYF,TGTGCCAGCGGACTTATAGAGACCCAGTACTTC
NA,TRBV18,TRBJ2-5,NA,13,CASCGGRGETQYF,TGTGCCAGCTGCGGGGGCAGAGGGGAGACCCAGTACTTC
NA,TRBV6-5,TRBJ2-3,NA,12,CASSLAGDTQYF,TGTGCCAGCAGCTTAGCTGGGGATACGCAGTATTTT
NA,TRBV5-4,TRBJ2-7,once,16,CASSLGTRDSSYEQYF,TGTGCCAGCAGCTTGGGGACAAGGGACTCCTCCTACGAGCAGTACTTC
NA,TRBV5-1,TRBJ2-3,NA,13,CASSVDNTDTQYF,TGCGCCAGCAGCGTAGACAACACAGATACGCAGTATTTT
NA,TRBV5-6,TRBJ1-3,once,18,CASSPTGSGDPSGNTIYF,TGTGCCAGCAGCCCCACCGGCAGCGGGGACCCCTCTGGAAACACCATATATTTT
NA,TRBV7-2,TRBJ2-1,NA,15,CASSLVSAEYNEQFF,TGTGCCAGCAGCTTAGTCTCAGCGGAGTACAATGAGCAGTTCTTC
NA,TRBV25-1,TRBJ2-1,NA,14,CASSGGESYNEQFF,TGTGCCAGTAGCGGAGGGGAGTCCTACAATGAGCAGTTCTTC
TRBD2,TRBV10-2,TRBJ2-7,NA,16,CASSGTSGSGHHEQYF,TGCGCCAGCAGTGGGACTAGCGGGAGTGGGCACCACGAGCAGTACTTC
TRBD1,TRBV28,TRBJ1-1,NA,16,CASSTPGQGPNTEAFF,TGTGCCAGCAGCACTCCGGGACAGGGACCGAACACTGAAGCTTTCTTT
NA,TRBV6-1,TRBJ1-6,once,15,CASITSSTFGSPLHF,TGTGCCAGCATTACGTCGAGCACGTTCGGTTCACCCCTCCACTTT
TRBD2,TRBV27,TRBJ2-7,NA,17,CASSLLKAGGSSYEQYF,TGTGCCAGCAGTTTATTAAAAGCGGGAGGCAGCTCCTACGAGCAGTACTTC
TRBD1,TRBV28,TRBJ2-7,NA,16,CASSRSPGQGYSEQYF,TGTGCCAGCAGTCGTTCCCCGGGACAGGGGTACTCCGAGCAGTACTTC
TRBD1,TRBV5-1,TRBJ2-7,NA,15,CASSLTSGTDYEQYF,TGCGCCAGCAGCCTGACGTCCGGGACAGACTACGAGCAGTACTTC
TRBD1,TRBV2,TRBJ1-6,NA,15,CASSVSGQGYSPLHF,TGTGCCAGCAGTGTCTCCGGACAGGGGTATTCACCCCTCCACTTT